Listed below are T cell receptor beta chains from one sample, sequenced in a study of T cell clonotyping in hematopoietic cell transplantation. Clones were sequenced by immunoSEQ multiplex PCR, and TCRdb holds only the in-frame ones, with some missing. Of under 5,000 clones listed, roughly 70% are singletons. The source was PBMCs, collected 100 days after allogeneic stem cell transplant. The receptors here all came from a male patient over 55 who had an allogeneic stem cell transplant, so the T cells may come from the graft donor. Some clones in this sample may be carry-over from other donors' samples. Both conserved end residues are part of each CDR3. Each record gives: V gene, J gene, clone size, D gene, CDR3 protein, CDR3 DNA. A D gene is named only where the DNA matches it firmly. Only part of the rows carry a size: once, few, many, or a class if the clone is expanded.

v_call: TRBV6-5; j_call: TRBJ1-5; clone_size: few; d_call: NA; cdr3_aa: CASGGGNQPQHF; cdr3_nt: TGTGCCAGCGGGGGGGGCAATCAGCCCCAGCATTTT
v_call: TRBV29-1; j_call: TRBJ2-7; clone_size: NA; d_call: NA; cdr3_aa: CSVTYSYEQYF; cdr3_nt: TGCAGCGTGACGTATTCCTACGAGCAGTACTTC
v_call: TRBV6-6; j_call: TRBJ2-7; clone_size: few; d_call: NA; cdr3_aa: CASSYLGAYEQYF; cdr3_nt: TGTGCCAGCAGTTACTTGGGGGCCTACGAGCAGTACTTC
v_call: TRBV2; j_call: TRBJ1-6; clone_size: few; d_call: NA; cdr3_aa: CASRTTANSPLHF; cdr3_nt: TGTGCCAGCAGAACGACAGCCAATTCACCCCTCCACTTT
v_call: TRBV6-5; j_call: TRBJ1-2; clone_size: NA; d_call: NA; cdr3_aa: CASSSNYGYTF; cdr3_nt: TGTGCCAGCAGCTCCAACTATGGCTACACCTTC
v_call: TRBV19; j_call: TRBJ1-1; clone_size: NA; d_call: TRBD1; cdr3_aa: CASSKDRGRNTEAFF; cdr3_nt: TGTGCCAGTAGTAAGGACAGGGGTCGGAACACTGAAGCTTTCTTT
v_call: TRBV7-2; j_call: TRBJ2-7; clone_size: NA; d_call: TRBD2; cdr3_aa: CASSPGGPNYEQYF; cdr3_nt: TGTGCCAGCAGCCCGGGGGGGCCAAACTACGAGCAGTACTTC
v_call: TRBV7-9; j_call: TRBJ2-1; clone_size: few; d_call: NA; cdr3_aa: CASSPSLSDPYNEQFF; cdr3_nt: TGTGCCAGCAGCCCCTCACTGAGCGACCCCTACAATGAGCAGTTCTTC
v_call: TRBV4-2; j_call: TRBJ1-2; clone_size: NA; d_call: TRBD1; cdr3_aa: CASSQDAGGAYGYTF; cdr3_nt: TGTGCCAGCAGCCAAGATGCAGGGGGCGCGTATGGCTACACCTTC
v_call: TRBV27; j_call: TRBJ2-7; clone_size: NA; d_call: TRBD1; cdr3_aa: CASSSTGTGNNEQYF; cdr3_nt: TGTGCCAGCAGTTCCACCGGGACAGGGAACAACGAGCAGTACTTC
v_call: TRBV5-1; j_call: TRBJ2-3; clone_size: NA; d_call: NA; cdr3_aa: CASSLGTLPADTQYF; cdr3_nt: TGCGCCAGCAGCTTGGGGACCCTTCCGGCGGATACGCAGTATTTT
v_call: TRBV27; j_call: TRBJ2-7; clone_size: NA; d_call: TRBD1; cdr3_aa: CASSPTLPQGSSYEQYF; cdr3_nt: TGTGCCAGCAGTCCGACCCTACCACAGGGGTCCTCCTACGAGCAGTACTTC
v_call: TRBV19; j_call: TRBJ1-1; clone_size: once; d_call: NA; cdr3_aa: CASSIREEAFF; cdr3_nt: TGTGCCAGTAGTATTCGGGAAGAGGCTTTCTTT
v_call: TRBV7-9; j_call: TRBJ1-2; clone_size: NA; d_call: NA; cdr3_aa: CASSLAPEDLNYGYTF; cdr3_nt: TGTGCCAGCAGCTTAGCGCCAGAGGATCTTAACTATGGCTACACCTTC
v_call: TRBV5-6; j_call: TRBJ1-2; clone_size: NA; d_call: TRBD1; cdr3_aa: CASCQGGQGGYTF; cdr3_nt: TGTGCCAGCTGCCAGGGGGGGCAAGGCGGCTACACCTTC
v_call: TRBV28; j_call: TRBJ1-3; clone_size: NA; d_call: NA; cdr3_aa: CASLDSGNTIYF; cdr3_nt: TGTGCCAGCCTTGACTCCGGAAACACCATATATTTT
v_call: TRBV5-6; j_call: TRBJ2-7; clone_size: NA; d_call: NA; cdr3_aa: CASSFLKGGDYEQYF; cdr3_nt: TGTGCCAGCAGCTTCCTGAAGGGGGGGGATTACGAGCAGTACTTC
v_call: TRBV11-2; j_call: TRBJ1-2; clone_size: NA; d_call: NA; cdr3_aa: CASSLMTSNYGYTF; cdr3_nt: TGTGCCAGCAGCTTAATGACCTCTAACTATGGCTACACCTTC
v_call: TRBV5-4; j_call: TRBJ2-2; clone_size: NA; d_call: NA; cdr3_aa: CASSLGTTTGELFF; cdr3_nt: TGTGCCAGCAGCTTGGGGACTACGACCGGGGAGCTGTTTTTT
v_call: TRBV10-2; j_call: TRBJ1-5; clone_size: few; d_call: TRBD1; cdr3_aa: CASRETGGNQPQHF; cdr3_nt: TGCGCCAGCAGGGAGACAGGGGGCAATCAGCCCCAGCATTTT
v_call: TRBV10-2; j_call: TRBJ2-5; clone_size: NA; d_call: NA; cdr3_aa: CASRRRDQETQYF; cdr3_nt: TGCGCCAGCAGAAGACGGGACCAAGAGACCCAGTACTTC
v_call: TRBV5-1; j_call: TRBJ1-1; clone_size: NA; d_call: NA; cdr3_aa: CASSLGREEAFF; cdr3_nt: TGCGCCAGCAGCTTAGGACGGGAGGAAGCTTTCTTT
v_call: TRBV29-1; j_call: TRBJ2-2; clone_size: NA; d_call: TRBD1; cdr3_aa: CSVERQGQKSQGLFF; cdr3_nt: TGCAGCGTTGAGCGACAGGGCCAAAAGTCCCAAGGGCTGTTTTTT
v_call: TRBV5-1; j_call: TRBJ1-2; clone_size: NA; d_call: NA; cdr3_aa: CASSPAQPGGYTF; cdr3_nt: TGCGCCAGCAGCCCAGCCCAACCTGGTGGCTACACCTTC
v_call: TRBV30; j_call: TRBJ1-1; clone_size: NA; d_call: NA; cdr3_aa: CAWMGAGVKAFF; cdr3_nt: TGTGCCTGGATGGGGGCGGGGGTTAAGGCTTTCTTT
v_call: TRBV19; j_call: TRBJ2-7; clone_size: once; d_call: TRBD2; cdr3_aa: CASSPGTSGTYEQYF; cdr3_nt: TGTGCCAGTAGTCCAGGGACTAGCGGCACCTACGAGCAGTACTTC
v_call: TRBV4-3; j_call: TRBJ1-5; clone_size: few; d_call: TRBD1; cdr3_aa: CASSHRTGFNQPQHF; cdr3_nt: TGCGCCAGCAGCCATCGGACAGGGTTCAATCAGCCCCAGCATTTT
v_call: TRBV9; j_call: TRBJ2-3; clone_size: once; d_call: NA; cdr3_aa: CASSVGVGDTQYF; cdr3_nt: TGTGCCAGCAGCGTAGGGGTAGGGGATACGCAGTATTTT
v_call: TRBV28; j_call: TRBJ1-5; clone_size: NA; d_call: TRBD1; cdr3_aa: CASSSQGDRELYSNQPQHF; cdr3_nt: TGTGCCAGCAGTTCACAGGGGGACAGGGAGTTGTATAGCAATCAGCCCCAGCATTTT
v_call: TRBV7-2; j_call: TRBJ2-3; clone_size: NA; d_call: TRBD2; cdr3_aa: CASSLTTSGGLSTDTQYF; cdr3_nt: TGTGCCAGCAGCTTAACGACTAGCGGGGGACTTAGCACAGATACGCAGTATTTT
v_call: TRBV7-3; j_call: TRBJ2-3; clone_size: few; d_call: TRBD2; cdr3_aa: CASRLTSGGTDTQYF; cdr3_nt: TGTGCCAGCAGACTCACTAGCGGGGGGACAGATACGCAGTATTTT
v_call: TRBV7-9; j_call: TRBJ2-4; clone_size: NA; d_call: NA; cdr3_aa: CASSPTSPEYF; cdr3_nt: TGTGCCAGCAGCCCCACTTCGCCTGAGTACTTC
v_call: TRBV5-6; j_call: TRBJ2-7; clone_size: NA; d_call: TRBD1; cdr3_aa: CASSAGDREPYEQYF; cdr3_nt: TGTGCCAGCAGCGCTGGGGACAGGGAGCCCTACGAGCAGTACTTC
v_call: TRBV5-5; j_call: TRBJ1-6; clone_size: NA; d_call: TRBD1; cdr3_aa: CASSPDTGQYNSPLHF; cdr3_nt: TGTGCCAGCAGCCCCGACACGGGACAGTATAATTCACCCCTCCACTTT
v_call: TRBV6-5; j_call: TRBJ1-6; clone_size: once; d_call: NA; cdr3_aa: CASSYQRGKYNSPLHF; cdr3_nt: TGTGCCAGCAGTTATCAGCGGGGCAAATATAATTCACCCCTCCACTTT
v_call: TRBV29-1; j_call: TRBJ1-1; clone_size: NA; d_call: TRBD1; cdr3_aa: CSGEGLTGANTEAFF; cdr3_nt: TGCAGCGGGGAAGGATTAACAGGGGCTAACACTGAAGCTTTCTTT
v_call: TRBV25-1; j_call: TRBJ1-2; clone_size: NA; d_call: NA; cdr3_aa: CASSEYGYDGYTF; cdr3_nt: TGTGCCAGCAGTGAATATGGGTACGATGGCTACACCTTC
v_call: TRBV7-2; j_call: TRBJ2-3; clone_size: NA; d_call: TRBD2; cdr3_aa: CASSLEVRAGGPGDTQYF; cdr3_nt: TGTGCCAGCAGCTTAGAGGTAAGAGCGGGGGGGCCCGGAGATACGCAGTATTTT
v_call: TRBV4-2; j_call: TRBJ2-7; clone_size: NA; d_call: TRBD2; cdr3_aa: CASSQEQAGTSYEQYF; cdr3_nt: TGTGCCAGCAGCCAAGAACAGGCGGGGACTAGCTACGAGCAGTACTTC
v_call: TRBV30; j_call: TRBJ1-1; clone_size: NA; d_call: NA; cdr3_aa: CAWSWPGANTEAFF; cdr3_nt: TGTGCCTGGAGTTGGCCTGGTGCGAACACTGAAGCTTTCTTT
v_call: TRBV30; j_call: TRBJ2-7; clone_size: NA; d_call: TRBD1; cdr3_aa: CAWSRDRGWYEQYF; cdr3_nt: TGTGCCTGGAGTCGGGACAGGGGGTGGTACGAGCAGTACTTC
v_call: TRBV27; j_call: TRBJ2-7; clone_size: NA; d_call: NA; cdr3_aa: CASSLSAGFIIHEQYF; cdr3_nt: TGTGCCAGCAGTTTATCGGCAGGGTTCATTATCCACGAGCAGTACTTC
v_call: TRBV29-1; j_call: TRBJ1-4; clone_size: NA; d_call: NA; cdr3_aa: CSVIGGGEKLFF; cdr3_nt: TGCAGCGTCATAGGGGGAGGGGAAAAACTGTTTTTT
v_call: TRBV11-1; j_call: TRBJ1-6; clone_size: NA; d_call: NA; cdr3_aa: CASRPTDSRYGSPLHF; cdr3_nt: TGTGCCAGCAGGCCTACAGACTCTCGGTACGGTTCACCCCTCCACTTT